This T cell receptor (beta chain) was sequenced during a study of spatial heterogeneity in lung cancer. General study results and limits: Follow-up blood showed ubiquitous expanded tumor TCRs less than blood at resection did.

Time point given: sample taken at primary tumor resection. Whole RNA, which was extracted from tumor, nontumor lung tissue or frozen PBMC, was sequenced without any cell sorting. A total of approximately 77 untreated early-stage non-small cell lung cancer patients served as donors. TCRdb re-called the 5' RACE reads with MiXCR, one entry per CDR3 protein. Among under 40,000 distinct CDR3 sequences, roughly 5.8% were seen once, and the ten largest hold more than 9%. V lost 3 bases to trimming and J lost 1 base, with 6 bases between them. This CDR3 spans 13 amino acids. Germline loops: CDR1 DFQATT, CDR2 SNEGSKA (reference sequence). In regard to this clonotype: The target antigen is unknown.

The receptor was derived from a male donor with early-stage non-small cell lung cancer. V and J are TRBV20-1 and TRBJ2-2; D is uncertain. The source material was PBMCs, sampled at surgery. The CDR3 bases are TGCAGTGCTAGCGGTGTGAACACCGGGGAGCTGTTTTTT. Translating it yields CSASGVNTGELFF.